The T cell receptor beta chain described here comes from a study of early stage breast cancer tumors. This table comes from immunoSEQ multiplex PCR, and its TCRdb copy is limited to in-frame clones, with some not included. In the table there are about 24,000 clones, about two thirds of which are singletons. This clone was seen a single time. The CDR3 has 15 amino acids. CDR1 SGHAT and CDR2 FQDESV come from the germline V gene (reference sequence). V was pared by 5 bases and J by 4 bases, with 5 bases of the junction left unmatched. The V call is TRBV11-1, the J call TRBJ2-7; 13 nucleotides align to TRBD2. The sample consisted of breast tumor tissue. This TCR came from a person between 55 and 70 years old with breast cancer. CDR3 bases: TGTGCCAGCAGCCCGTGGACTAGCGGGAGTTACGAGCAGTACTTC. Translating it yields CASSPWTSGSYEQYF.